A single sample gave rise to the 20 T cell receptor beta chains below, sequenced in a study of blood T cells in healthy people across ages. Primers used in a second PCR of roughly 7 to 11 cycles were a sample-barcoded 5' primer and a J-beta primer mix. TCRdb fed the 5' RACE reads into MiXCR, producing one record per CDR3 protein. Counted here are just over 1 million distinct CDR3 sequences, over 35% occurring once; the ten biggest clones make up approximately 17%. Sample: blood. The receptor set was obtained from a woman aged 55-70 years in good health.

This clonotype was counted only a few times. The chain is built from TRBV11-2 and TRBJ2-5, with 15 bases identical to TRBD2. The CDR3 is made up of 19 amino acids. Germline trimming cut 3 bases from V and 4 bases from J; bases unmatched to any gene: 12. CDR1 is SGHAT and CDR2 is FQNNGV in the germline V gene. CDR3 DNA sequence: TGTGCCAGCAGCTTCAACGGACTAGCGGGAGGGCCGAATGCAGAGACCCAGTACTTC. This sequence encodes CASSFNGLAGGPNAETQYF.

In its sample, this clonotype was seen many times. In DNA, the CDR3 is TGCAGTGCTAGAATAGTAGGGACAGGGTCCTACGAGCAGTACTTC. This codes for CSARIVGTGSYEQYF. This sequence joins TRBV20-1 and TRBJ2-7; 9 positions agree with TRBD1. The CDR3 is made up of 15 amino acids. V lost 2 bases and J lost 1; bases outside the gene matches: 6. Germline CDR1 reads DFQATT; CDR2 reads SNEGSKA (reference sequence).

The CDR3 protein is CSARDVTGGTNEQFF. For the CDR3, the DNA is TGCAGTGCTAGAGATGTGACAGGGGGCACGAATGAGCAGTTCTTC. This chain joins TRBV20-1 and TRBJ2-1; 10 bases are shared with TRBD1. V dropped 0 bases and J dropped 7; count of bases not matched to a gene: 6. The CDR3 has 15 amino acids. CDR1 and CDR2 from the germline V gene are DFQATT and SNEGSKA (reference sequence).

This clonotype came up a few times. The chain employs TRBV12-3 or TRBV12-4 and TRBJ1-5; D remains unclear. With 3 bases removed from V and 5 bases from J, the gap between germline ends came to 11 bases. CDR3 size: 14 residues. The CDR3 bases are TGTGCCAGCAGTTTGTCGGGCCCTCATCAGCCCCAGCATTTT. Its translation is CASSLSGPHQPQHF.

The chain is built from TRBV27 and TRBJ2-5; D is ambiguous. Germline assignment: CDR1 MNHEY and CDR2 SMNVEV (reference sequence). V was pared by 4 bases and J by 2 bases, with 11 bases between. The CDR3 extends over 14 amino acids. The CDR3 nucleotides are TGTGCCAGCAGTTCCCCAGCAAAGCAAGAGACCCAGTACTTC. It is translated as CASSSPAKQETQYF.

The chain links TRBV6-5 to TRBJ2-1; D is perhaps TRBD2 (6 bases). The tail of the sequence fits TRBJ2-7 better, so the J call may be wrong. The CDR3 is made up of 14 amino acids. CDR1 and CDR2 from the germline V gene are MNHEY and SVGAGI. CDR3 in DNA: TGTGCCAGCAGTTACTCGCGACTAGGGAACGAGCAGTACTTC. It specifies CASSYSRLGNEQYF.

This chain joins TRBV28 and TRBJ1-6, with D possibly being TRBD1 (6 bases). In germline, CDR1 is MDHEN, CDR2 SYDVKM. V was pared by 5 bases and J by 7 bases, with 12 bases between. CDR3 size: 14 residues. DNA for the CDR3: TGTGCCAGCAGTGCACAGGGTGGGAATTCACCCCTCCACTTT. Residues: CASSAQGGNSPLHF.

In this sample, this clonotype turned up a few times. The chain uses TRBV6-5 and TRBJ2-1; possible D gene TRBD2, 6 bases. Trimming pared 0 bases from V and 5 bases from J, leaving 11 bases between. CDR3 length equals 15 residues. Germline CDR1 is MNHEY and CDR2 is SVGAGI. The CDR3 DNA follows: TGTGCCAGCAGTTACTCGCGGCTAGCGAACAATGAGCAGTTCTTC. Amino acid sequence: CASSYSRLANNEQFF.

CDR3 sequence (DNA): TGTGCCAGCAGTATCCTTGTCCCGGGACTAGCGGACCGTGGGGAGCAGTACTTC. It codes for CASSILVPGLADRGEQYF. The V gene is TRBV27, the J gene TRBJ2-5; 11 bases match TRBD2. V shed 5 bases, J shed 11 bases, and the junction held 22 bases outside the gene matches. The V gene's germline CDR1 is MNHEY and CDR2 SMNVEV (reference sequence). The CDR3 has 18 amino acids.

In this sample, this clonotype turned up many times. This chain joins TRBV11-3 and TRBJ2-2, with no clear D. CDR1 and CDR2 from the germline V gene are SGHNT and YENEEA. The CDR3 contains 13 residues. Trimming shortened V by 0 bases and J by 4 bases, and 3 bases separated the two germline ends. CDR3 protein: CASSLDFTGELFF. The CDR3 DNA is TGTGCCAGCAGCTTAGACTTCACCGGGGAGCTGTTTTTT.

V usage is TRBV5-1 and J usage is TRBJ2-7, with D possibly matching TRBD1 (7 bases). This CDR3 has 14 residues. Germline assignment: CDR1 SGHRS and CDR2 YFSETQ. Trimming took off 4 bases at V and 4 bases at J, with 15 bases between the two ends. The chain's CDR3 is CASSPGDSSYEQYF. CDR3 bases: TGCGCCAGCAGCCCGGGGGACAGCTCTTACGAGCAGTACTTC.

The chain joins TRBV14 to TRBJ2-7; D gene ambiguous. The J call could be wrong; TRBJ2-5 is a better fit for the DNA end. CDR1 SGHDN and CDR2 FVKESK come from the germline V gene. The CDR3 consists of 16 residues. In nucleotides, the CDR3 is TGTGCCAGCAGCCAAGCGGCAGGTCCGCGCTCAGAGACCCAGTACTTC. It specifies CASSQAAGPRSETQYF.

This clonotype was seen more than once but under ten times. The rearrangement uses TRBV9 and TRBJ2-3; perhaps TRBD2 as D (5 bases). V was trimmed by 1 base and J by 0 bases, leaving 9 bases between them. CDR1 is SGDLS, CDR2 YYNGEE, per germline. CDR3 length equals 15 residues. CDR3 sequence reads: CASSVQDSSTDTQYF. CDR3 in DNA: TGTGCCAGCAGCGTACAGGACTCTAGCACAGATACGCAGTATTTT.

The CDR3 region is CASSRHGYGYTF. The CDR3 DNA reads as TGTGCCAGCAGTCGTCACGGCTATGGCTACACCTTC. The chain recombines TRBV28 with TRBJ1-2; D not certain. The length of the CDR3 is 12 residues. V was clipped by 5 bases and J by 4 bases, with 8 bases between them. The germline CDR1 and CDR2 sequences are MDHEN and SYDVKM.

This clonotype has a handful of counts. This chain uses TRBV4-1 with TRBJ2-4; no firm D call. The CDR3 extends over 14 amino acids. From germline, CDR1 is MGHRA and CDR2 YSYEKL. V gave up 0 bases and J gave up 6 bases, with 9 bases separating them. This CDR3 is CASSQDRDLNIQYF. CDR3 nucleotide sequence: TGCGCCAGCAGCCAAGATCGTGACTTAAACATTCAGTACTTC.

This clonotype was counted between two and nine times. The V call is TRBV3-1, the J call TRBJ2-5, with no clear D. There are 12 residues in the CDR3. Germline CDR1 is LGHDT and CDR2 is YNNKEL (reference sequence). V lost 0 bases, J lost 10 bases, and 9 bases lay in between. CDR3 in amino acids: CASSQDPDVQYF. CDR3 in DNA: TGTGCCAGCAGCCAAGATCCGGACGTCCAGTACTTC.

The chain employs TRBV20-1 and TRBJ2-3; 11 nucleotides align to TRBD2. CDR1 and CDR2 (germline): DFQATT, SNEGSKA (reference sequence). The CDR3 is 15 amino acids. V gave up 2 bases and J gave up 3 bases; unmatched junction bases: 4. This CDR3 reads CSARPWTSGTDTQYF. The CDR3 DNA reads TGCAGTGCTAGACCTTGGACTAGCGGGACAGATACGCAGTATTTT.

This clonotype was counted between two and nine times. This chain joins TRBV7-9 and TRBJ2-5; D uncertain. The J call could be wrong; TRBJ2-7 is a better fit for the DNA end. The germline V gene has CDR1 SEHNR and CDR2 FQNEAQ (reference sequence). This CDR3 comprises 12 residues. The CDR3 loop is CASSPENYEQYF. DNA of the CDR3: TGTGCCAGCAGCCCAGAGAACTACGAGCAGTACTTC.

The J gene is TRBJ2-5, the V gene TRBV7-9; D may be TRBD1 or TRBD2 (6 bases each). The germline V gene encodes CDR1 SEHNR and CDR2 FQNEAQ (reference sequence). The CDR3 is made up of 15 amino acids. Trimming shortened V by 5 bases and J by 3 bases, and 16 bases separated the two germline ends. The CDR3 sequence: CASSSFERGEETQYF. CDR3 sequence (DNA): TGTGCCAGCAGCAGCTTCGAGAGGGGGGAAGAGACCCAGTACTTC.

The V gene is TRBV7-6, the J gene TRBJ2-3; the match to TRBD2 covers 7 bases. The CDR3 is made up of 15 amino acids. In germline, CDR1 is SGHVS, CDR2 FNYEAQ. V shed 6 bases, J shed 2 bases, and the junction held 8 bases outside the gene matches. CDR3 sequence reads: CASRETSSFTDTQYF. The CDR3 nucleotides read TGTGCCAGCAGGGAGACTAGCTCCTTCACAGATACGCAGTATTTT.